Below, 21 T cell receptor beta chains from the same sample are listed, as sequenced in a study of shared clonotypes between healthy human individuals. Profiling relied on immunoSEQ multiplex PCR, and the TCRdb table lists in-frame clones only, not all of them. Of roughly 1,100,000 clones in the sample, about three quarters were seen once. The source material was memory CD4+ T cells sorted from blood. The subset is: CD45RA-negative fraction. Source of these receptors: a young man in good health.

The gene calls are TRBV7-6 and TRBJ2-7; D perhaps matches TRBD1 (6 bases). With 2 bases removed from V and 0 bases from J, the gap between germline ends came to 11 bases. Germline V CDR1 and CDR2: SGHVS, FNYEAQ. The CDR3 runs to 15 residues. This CDR3 reads CASSLRTDSSYEQYF. For the CDR3, the DNA is TGTGCCAGCAGCTTACGGACAGACAGCTCCTACGAGCAGTACTTC.

V usage is TRBV5-1 and J usage is TRBJ2-1; 9 bases agree with TRBD1. CDR1 and CDR2 from the germline V gene are SGHRS and YFSETQ. V gave up 6 bases and J gave up 7 bases; unmatched junction bases: 14. CDR3 length equals 16 residues. The CDR3 is CASNHPPGQGGNEQFF. The DNA for the CDR3 is TGCGCCAGCAACCACCCTCCGGGACAGGGTGGTAATGAGCAGTTCTTC.

This chain uses TRBV7-6 with TRBJ2-7; D unclear. The CDR3 runs to 13 residues. Trimming removed 2 bases at V and 0 bases at J, with 5 bases between. CDR1 is SGHVS and CDR2 is FNYEAQ in the germline V gene. CDR3 sequence reads: CASSLWNSYEQYF. CDR3 in DNA: TGTGCCAGCAGCTTATGGAACTCCTACGAGCAGTACTTC. Looking up the rest from reference TRBV7-6 and TRBJ2-7 gives the full variable domain: GAGVSQSPRYKVTKRGQDVALRCDPISGHVSLYWYRQALGQGPEFLTYFNYEAQQDKSGLPNDRFSAERPEGSISTLTIQRTEQRDSAMYRCASSLWNSYEQYFGPGTRLTVT.

This clone has more than one count but fewer than ten. The rearrangement joins TRBV6-1 to TRBJ2-2; D uncertain. Germline V gives CDR1 MNHNS, CDR2 SASEGT. This CDR3 has 12 amino acids. V was trimmed by 5 bases and J by 1 base, leaving 2 bases between them. CDR3: CASSWNTGELFF. The CDR3 DNA follows: TGTGCCAGCAGTTGGAACACCGGGGAGCTGTTTTTT.

V gene TRBV7-9 combines with J gene TRBJ2-2; D is perhaps TRBD1 (6 bases). Germline V lookup: CDR1 SEHNR, CDR2 FQNEAQ (reference sequence). CDR3 length equals 16 residues. Trimming removed 3 bases from V and 0 bases from J, with 11 bases in between. The DNA for the CDR3 is TGTGCCAGCAGCTTCAGAGGGGGTCCGAACACCGGGGAGCTGTTTTTT. This sequence encodes CASSFRGGPNTGELFF.

In DNA, the CDR3 is TGTGCCAGCAGCTTAGCGCTCCCGGACGATTCTAACTATGGCTACACCTTC. As protein: CASSLALPDDSNYGYTF. The V and J genes are TRBV7-9 and TRBJ1-2; no clear D gene. CDR3 length: 17 amino acids. Germline CDR1 reads SEHNR; CDR2 reads FQNEAQ (reference sequence). Trimming removed 0 bases from V and 0 bases from J, with 14 bases in between.

J is TRBJ1-2 and V is TRBV7-2; 11 nucleotides match TRBD1. CDR3 size: 15 residues. The ends lost 5 bases at V and 8 bases at J; junction bases unmatched: 10. Germline assignment: CDR1 SGHTA and CDR2 FQGNSA. The CDR3 nucleotides read TGTGCCAGCAGCCCTGCGCCGGGACAGGGGGTCGGCTACACCTTC. Protein sequence: CASSPAPGQGVGYTF.

V gene TRBV4-2 combines with J gene TRBJ1-1; 10 bases line up with TRBD1. J lost 5 bases, V lost 4 bases, and 7 bases had no gene match. This CDR3 contains 15 residues. Germline CDR1 reads LGHNA; CDR2 reads YNFKEQ. For the CDR3, the DNA is TGTGCCAGCAGCCGATTGGGACAGGGGATAACTGAAGCTTTCTTT. It encodes CASSRLGQGITEAFF.

In this sample, this clone turned up a few times. The chain uses TRBV6-5 and TRBJ1-4; a weak D match, TRBD1 (5 bases). The CDR3 spans 15 residues. The germline V gene encodes CDR1 MNHEY and CDR2 SVGAGI. Trimming removed 6 bases from V and 8 bases from J, with 19 bases in between. The CDR3 region is CASSLTRGEGEKLFF. The CDR3 DNA sequence: TGTGCCAGCAGCTTAACGCGGGGGGAGGGAGAAAAACTGTTTTTT.

The chain uses TRBV9 and TRBJ1-1; 8 bases are a match to TRBD1. The germline gives CDR1 SGDLS, CDR2 YYNGEE. The CDR3 runs to 16 residues. V lost 3 bases, J lost 1 base, and 8 bases stayed unmatched. The CDR3 here is CASSANAGTGNTEAFF. CDR3 DNA: TGTGCCAGCAGCGCGAATGCCGGGACAGGGAACACTGAAGCTTTCTTT.

This clone was observed a handful of times. The chain carries TRBV6-6 and TRBJ1-5, with a weak D call TRBD1 (5 bases). Trimming took 3 bases from V and 9 from J, leaving 12 bases between them. Germline loops: CDR1 MNHNY, CDR2 SVGAGI (reference sequence). This CDR3 is 13 amino acids long. CDR3 region: CASSYKGNGPQHF. CDR3 DNA: TGTGCCAGCAGTTATAAGGGGAACGGGCCCCAGCATTTT.

The rearrangement joins TRBV15 to TRBJ1-2, with D hard to call. Germline CDR1 is LNHNV and CDR2 is YYDKDF (reference sequence). The CDR3 sequence is 12 residues long. Trimming pared 1 base from V and 7 bases from J, leaving 7 bases between. CDR3 nucleotide sequence: TGTGCCACCAGCAGAGGAGGGTCTGGCTACACCTTC. It codes for CATSRGGSGYTF.

Comments on this clone: A much larger clone lies a single base off, so this may be a read error. The chain links TRBV6-1 to TRBJ2-2; D is ambiguous. The CDR3 spans 12 residues. CDR1 is MNHNS, CDR2 SASEGT, per germline. V lost 4 bases to trimming and J lost 1 base, with 1 base between them. The CDR3 region has the DNA TGTGCCAGCAGTGTGAACACCGGGGAGCTGTTTTTT. This gives the protein CASSVNTGELFF.

Comments on this clone: The sample contains more than one DNA sequence encoding this CDR3. The chain has TRBV28 and TRBJ1-2; D may be TRBD1 (6 bases). Trimming took off 5 bases at V and 5 bases at J, with 9 bases between the two ends. Germline CDR1 reads MDHEN; CDR2 reads SYDVKM. CDR3 length equals 12 residues. CDR3 nucleotides: TGTGCCAGCAGTCCAGGACAGTATGGCTACACCTTC. Amino acids: CASSPGQYGYTF.

The chain couples TRBV10-3 to TRBJ2-1; 7 bases fit TRBD1. There are 13 residues in the CDR3. Germline V gene data show CDR1 as ENHRY and CDR2 as SYGVKD. Germline trimming cut 3 bases from V and 9 bases from J; bases unmatched to any gene: 5. This CDR3 is CAISEVQGSEQFF. The CDR3 region has the DNA TGTGCCATCAGTGAAGTACAGGGGAGTGAGCAGTTCTTC.

The genes are TRBV28 and TRBJ1-5; D is undetermined. V lost 2 bases and J 9 bases, leaving 11 bases between the germline ends. The CDR3 runs to 13 residues. Germline V gives CDR1 MDHEN, CDR2 SYDVKM. CDR3: CASSLGGGGPQHF. Written as DNA, the CDR3 is TGTGCCAGCAGTTTAGGCGGTGGAGGGCCCCAGCATTTT.

This clone turned up a few times. The gene calls are TRBV19 and TRBJ2-3, with D possibly being TRBD1 (5 bases). Per the germline V gene, CDR1 is LNHDA and CDR2 is SQIVND (reference sequence). Between the trimmed V and J ends, which lost 8 bases and 6 bases, there was a span of 9 bases. This CDR3 is built from 11 residues. CDR3 nucleotides: TGTGCCAGTGGGGCGGCGGATACGCAGTATTTT. Translation: CASGAADTQYF.

The V gene is TRBV18, the J gene TRBJ1-1, with a weak D call TRBD1 (6 bases). This CDR3 is built from 14 residues. The germline V gene encodes CDR1 KGHSH and CDR2 LQKENI. V lost 3 bases, J lost 1 base, and 9 bases lay in between. The CDR3 DNA sequence: TGTGCCAGCTCACCGGGACATGAGAACACTGAAGCTTTCTTT. Protein product: CASSPGHENTEAFF.

This chain connects TRBV7-6 to TRBJ2-5, with D tentatively TRBD1 (6 bases). TRBJ2-7 matches the DNA end more closely, so the J call is doubtful. Per germline, CDR1 SGHVS and CDR2 FNYEAQ. The CDR3 has 15 amino acids. DNA for the CDR3: TGTGCCAGCAGCTTATACGCAGGGGACTCCTACGAGCAGTACTTC. This sequence encodes CASSLYAGDSYEQYF.

This chain joins TRBV2 and TRBJ2-7; D is perhaps TRBD1 (5 bases). V was cut by 5 bases and J by 5 bases, with 10 bases left in between. CDR3 length: 12 amino acids. Germline V gives CDR1 SNHLY, CDR2 FYNNEI. CDR3 loop: CASSSRENEQYF. The CDR3, as DNA: TGTGCCAGCAGTTCCAGGGAAAACGAGCAGTACTTC. The full variable domain, completed using reference TRBV2 and TRBJ2-7, is EPEVTQTPSHQVTQMGQEVILRCVPISNHLYFYWYRQILGQKVEFLVSFYNNEISEKSEIFDDQFSVERPDGSNFTLKIRSTKLEDSAMYFCASSSRENEQYFGPGTRLTVT.

The J gene is TRBJ2-1, the V gene TRBV7-8, with unresolved D. Germline V gene lookup returns CDR1 SGHVS and CDR2 FQNEAQ. The CDR3 extends over 12 amino acids. Trimming took off 2 bases at V and 8 bases at J, with 7 bases between the two ends. CDR3: CASSLSGYEQFF. CDR3 nucleotide sequence: TGTGCCAGCAGCTTAAGTGGCTATGAGCAGTTCTTC.